Below, 32 T cell receptor beta chains from the same sample are listed, as sequenced in a study of T cell responses to AZD1222 COVID-19 vaccine. Only in-frame clones appear in the TCRdb table, and some are missing; sequencing was by immunoSEQ multiplex PCR. The sample has approximately 220,000 clones, roughly 91% seen once. The sample here was peripheral blood, taken on day 0 of MenACWY control vaccination. The receptors come from an adult in good health.

The chain recombines TRBV6-2 or TRBV6-3 with TRBJ1-6; D remains unclear. The germline V gene encodes CDR1 MNHEY and CDR2 SVGEGT. The V gene lost 0 bases and the J gene lost 0 bases, with 18 bases spanning the gap. The CDR3 loop spans 20 amino acids. Written as DNA, the CDR3 is TGTGCCAGCAGTTACTCGTCTAAGCGGTCGGTGAGCTCCTATAATTCACCCCTCCACTTT. Encoded protein: CASSYSSKRSVSSYNSPLHF.

Only one count was recorded for this clone. The chain couples TRBV6-5 to TRBJ1-3; the D is unclear. This CDR3 region has 11 residues. The germline V gene has CDR1 MNHEY and CDR2 SVGAGI. Trimming left V 8 bases short and J 4 bases short, with 6 bases between. The CDR3 DNA reads TGTGCCAGCGAAAGGGGAAACACCATATATTTT. Translated: CASERGNTIYF.

The gene calls are TRBV6-2 or TRBV6-3 and TRBJ2-7; D is uncertain. Per germline, CDR1 MNHEY and CDR2 SVGEGT. CDR3 size: 14 residues. Deletions cut 5 bases from V and 0 bases from J, with 11 bases between. The CDR3 bases are TGTGCCAGCAGTCGGACGGCTGTCTCCTACGAGCAGTACTTC. Amino acid sequence: CASSRTAVSYEQYF.

The CDR3 spells CASSLAGGGSTNEKLFF. The CDR3 DNA is TGTGCCAGCAGCTTAGCTGGAGGTGGCTCAACTAATGAAAAACTGTTTTTT. The chain recombines TRBV7-9 with TRBJ1-4, with no clear D. The CDR3 runs to 17 residues. Germline V gives CDR1 SEHNR, CDR2 FQNEAQ (reference sequence). Trimming shortened V by 0 bases and J by 0 bases, and 11 bases separated the two germline ends.

J is TRBJ1-2 and V is TRBV5-4, with 7 bases aligning to TRBD1. V shed 5 bases and J 4 bases; nucleotides not matched to a gene: 11. Germline-derived CDR1 and CDR2 are SGHNT and YYREEE (reference sequence). This CDR3 has 15 amino acids. The CDR3 is CASRDRDSHIYGYTF. CDR3 bases: TGTGCCAGCAGGGACCGGGACAGCCACATCTATGGCTACACCTTC.

The V and J genes are TRBV10-3 and TRBJ2-1, with a possible D match to TRBD2 (5 bases). V was shortened by 4 bases and J by 10 bases, with 11 bases between the two germline ends. Germline CDR1 and CDR2: ENHRY and SYGVKD. The CDR3 consists of 12 residues. CDR3 amino acids: CAISVRGQEQFF. The CDR3 nucleotides read TGTGCCATCAGTGTGAGAGGGCAGGAGCAGTTCTTC.

In its sample, this clone was seen once. This chain links TRBV3-1 (or the pseudogene TRBV3-2) with TRBJ1-2; D is unresolved. V shed 1 base and J shed 0 bases, with 12 bases lying between them. The CDR3 sequence is 16 residues long. CDR1 is LGHDT and CDR2 is YNNKEL in the germline V gene (reference sequence). CDR3 loop: CASSQASGDPNYGYTF. CDR3 coding DNA: TGTGCCAGCAGCCAAGCTTCCGGGGATCCTAACTATGGCTACACCTTC.

V is TRBV7-3 and J is TRBJ2-1; D perhaps matches TRBD2 (6 bases). Trimming left V 2 bases short and J 6 bases short, with 8 bases between. The CDR3 consists of 13 residues. Germline CDR1 is SGHTA and CDR2 is FQGTGA. The CDR3 is CASSLGTSNEQFF. As DNA, the CDR3 is TGTGCCAGCAGCTTAGGGACTTCCAATGAGCAGTTCTTC.

The rearrangement uses TRBV6-5 and TRBJ1-6; TRBD1 aligns across 8 bases. This CDR3 spans 16 amino acids. V gave up 2 bases and J gave up 3 bases; unmatched junction bases: 3. Germline-derived CDR1 and CDR2 are MNHEY and SVGAGI. As DNA, the CDR3 is TGTGCCAGCAGTTACGCTGACAGGGGCTATAATTCACCCCTCCACTTT. Translation gives CASSYADRGYNSPLHF.

The V call is TRBV19, the J call TRBJ2-6, with D maybe TRBD1 (6 bases). Germline V gives CDR1 LNHDA, CDR2 SQIVND (reference sequence). Trimming removed 5 bases at V and 4 bases at J, with 15 bases between. The CDR3 runs 16 residues. The CDR3 nucleotides read TGTGCCAGTAGTTCCCCACAGGGAACCGGGGCCAACGTCCTGACTTTC. It codes for CASSSPQGTGANVLTF.

The rearrangement uses TRBV10-3 and TRBJ1-1, with D unresolved. This CDR3 comprises 13 residues. Germline V gives CDR1 ENHRY, CDR2 SYGVKD. The V gene lost 6 bases and the J gene lost 0 bases, with 8 bases spanning the gap. This CDR3 is CAIREGLNTEAFF. The CDR3 bases are TGTGCCATCAGGGAGGGATTGAACACTGAAGCTTTCTTT.

This rearrangement joins TRBV6-6 to TRBJ1-6, with a tentative D call TRBD1 (6 bases). The CDR3 contains 15 residues. The V end lost 7 bases, the J end lost 5 bases, and 15 bases lay between the germline ends. Germline V CDR1 and CDR2: MNHNY, SVGAGI (reference sequence). CDR3 sequence: CASKQQGKDNSPLHF. The CDR3 nucleotides are TGTGCCAGCAAGCAACAGGGAAAAGATAATTCACCCCTCCACTTT.

CDR3 region: CASRPGGPYNSPLHF. The CDR3 DNA follows: TGTGCCAGCAGGCCCGGAGGACCTTATAATTCACCCCTCCACTTT. This sequence joins TRBV5-4 and TRBJ1-6; D unclear. This CDR3 region has 15 residues. V shed 5 bases and J shed 4 bases, with 13 bases lying between them. CDR1 SGHNT and CDR2 YYREEE come from the germline V gene (reference sequence).

The chain is built from TRBV23-1 and TRBJ2-3; 9 bases map to TRBD1. TRBV23-1 is an ORF; its function is uncertain. The CDR3 totals 17 residues. V lost 4 bases to trimming and J lost 2 bases; unmatched junction nucleotides: 10. CDR3 in DNA: TGCGCCAGCAGTCGGAGGACAGGGGATTGTGCCACAGATACGCAGTATTTT. This gives the protein CASSRRTGDCATDTQYF.

The chain recombines TRBV18 with TRBJ1-5; weak D call: TRBD1 (5 bases). Germline V gene sequence: CDR1 KGHSH, CDR2 LQKENI. V was clipped by 4 bases and J by 4 bases, with 14 bases between them. CDR3 length equals 15 residues. CDR3 in amino acids: CASSRDGDPNQPQHF. DNA of the CDR3: TGTGCCAGCTCACGGGACGGGGACCCTAATCAGCCCCAGCATTTT.

The chain carries TRBV7-2 and TRBJ2-2; 10 nucleotides align to TRBD2. The CDR3 covers 15 residues. Germline V CDR1 and CDR2: SGHTA, FQGNSA. The V gene end was trimmed by 8 bases and the J gene end by 2 bases; junction bases not matched to a gene: 5. The CDR3 loop is CASQIAGGNTGELFF. The CDR3, as DNA: TGTGCCAGCCAAATAGCGGGGGGCAACACCGGGGAGCTGTTTTTT. Full variable domain (outside the CDR3, taken from reference TRBV7-2 and TRBJ2-2): GAGVSQSPSNKVTEKGKDVELRCDPISGHTALYWYRQSLGQGLEFLIYFQGNSAPDKSGLPSDRFSAERTGGSVSTLTIQRTQQEDSAVYLCASQIAGGNTGELFFGEGSRLTVL.

V usage is TRBV6-5 and J usage is TRBJ1-2; D is undetermined. Deletions cut 2 bases from V and 7 bases from J, with 11 bases between. Germline V gene sequence: CDR1 MNHEY, CDR2 SVGAGI. The CDR3 loop spans 13 amino acids. Written as DNA, the CDR3 is TGTGCCAGCAGTTACGAGGGAGGGCGTGGCTACACCTTC. Residues: CASSYEGGRGYTF.

The chain employs TRBV24-1 and TRBJ2-5; 11 bases agree with TRBD1. V shed 3 bases and J 6 bases; nucleotides not matched to a gene: 11. The CDR3 extends over 17 amino acids. Per the germline V gene, CDR1 is KGHDR and CDR2 is SFDVKD. CDR3 nucleotides: TGTGCCACCAGTGATCCAGAGGGACAGGGGGAGAGGCAGACCCAGTACTTC. Its translation is CATSDPEGQGERQTQYF.

This rearrangement joins TRBV10-3 to TRBJ1-5, with TRBD1 matching 9 bases. The V segment lost 5 bases and the J segment 2 bases; nucleotides outside the gene matches: 4. There are 15 residues in the CDR3. Germline V gives CDR1 ENHRY, CDR2 SYGVKD. In DNA form, the CDR3 reads TGTGCCATCAGTTGGACAGGGGCGGGCAATCAGCCCCAGCATTTT. Translating gives CAISWTGAGNQPQHF.

The V and J genes are TRBV7-2 and TRBJ1-1; D unresolved. V shed 5 bases and J shed 7 bases, with 11 bases lying between them. Germline CDR1 is SGHTA and CDR2 is FQGNSA. The length of the CDR3 is 12 residues. CDR3 in DNA: TGTGCCAGCAGCCCTAGGCCAGTTGAAGCTTTCTTT. Amino acids: CASSPRPVEAFF. The variable domain in full, completed from reference TRBV7-2 and TRBJ1-1, reads GAGVSQSPSNKVTEKGKDVELRCDPISGHTALYWYRQSLGQGLEFLIYFQGNSAPDKSGLPSDRFSAERTGGSVSTLTIQRTQQEDSAVYLCASSPRPVEAFFGQGTRLTVV.

The chain carries TRBV10-3 and TRBJ1-2, with D hard to call. The CDR3 runs to 15 residues. Per germline, CDR1 ENHRY and CDR2 SYGVKD. Trimming shortened V by 2 bases and J by 0 bases, and 10 bases separated the two germline ends. The CDR3 is CAISEEAVANYGYTF. CDR3 DNA sequence: TGTGCCATCAGTGAGGAAGCAGTCGCTAACTATGGCTACACCTTC.

The chain couples TRBV11-2 to TRBJ2-3; 10 nucleotides agree with TRBD2. Germline V gene data show CDR1 as SGHAT and CDR2 as FQNNGV. The CDR3 covers 15 residues. With V trimmed by 5 bases and J by 5 bases, 7 bases remained unmatched. CDR3 sequence reads: CASSRLAGVLDTQYF. In DNA form, the CDR3 reads TGTGCCAGCAGCCGCCTAGCGGGGGTATTAGATACGCAGTATTTT.

This sequence joins TRBV2 and TRBJ2-5, with 9 nucleotides matching TRBD1. V lost 8 bases and J lost 2; bases outside the gene matches: 12. CDR3 length: 16 residues. CDR1 SNHLY and CDR2 FYNNEI come from the germline V gene. Here the CDR3 reads CASLRRGTGLQETQYF. In nucleotides, the CDR3 is TGTGCCAGCTTAAGAAGGGGGACAGGGCTACAAGAGACCCAGTACTTC.

The V and J genes are TRBV6-2 or TRBV6-3 and TRBJ2-1; 7 bases fit TRBD2. The CDR3 consists of 17 residues. Germline V lookup: CDR1 MNHEY, CDR2 SVGEGT. The V gene end was trimmed by 0 bases and the J gene end by 4 bases; junction bases not matched to a gene: 9. The CDR3 is CASSYSRVAGEYNEQFF. The CDR3 DNA reads as TGTGCCAGCAGTTACTCACGCGTCGCGGGGGAATACAATGAGCAGTTCTTC.

The chain has TRBV10-3 and TRBJ2-1, with TRBD2 matching 13 bases. This CDR3 spans 12 amino acids. The J segment lost 14 bases and the V segment lost 3 bases, leaving 1 base of the junction unmatched. Germline V gene sequence: CDR1 ENHRY, CDR2 SYGVKD. CDR3 region: CAISELAGGEFF. The CDR3 region has the DNA TGTGCCATCAGTGAACTAGCGGGGGGGGAGTTCTTC.

The chain has TRBV6-5 and TRBJ1-5; 9 positions agree with TRBD1. CDR1 MNHEY and CDR2 SVGAGI come from the germline V gene. V was clipped by 7 bases and J by 6 bases; unmatched bases: 7. The CDR3 sequence is 14 residues long. DNA for the CDR3: TGTGCCAGCACCTCGGGACAGGGAAGTCAGCCCCAGCATTTT. The encoded protein is CASTSGQGSQPQHF.

The chain links TRBV11-2 to TRBJ2-5; D gene ambiguous. Per germline, CDR1 SGHAT and CDR2 FQNNGV. CDR3 size: 14 residues. V was clipped by 6 bases and J by 0 bases, with 11 bases between them. The CDR3 protein is CASSKSVNQETQYF. The CDR3 nucleotides read TGTGCCAGCAGTAAGAGCGTGAACCAAGAGACCCAGTACTTC.

The gene calls are TRBV7-9 and TRBJ2-5; 10 bases align to TRBD2. Germline CDR1 is SEHNR and CDR2 is FQNEAQ (reference sequence). This CDR3 region has 17 residues. The junction had 10 bases not matched to a gene; V was cut back by 1 base and J by 5 bases. The CDR3 DNA sequence: TGTGCCAGCAGCTTAGTTCCTAGCGGGGGCCCTTTGGAGACCCAGTACTTC. Its protein product is CASSLVPSGGPLETQYF.

The rearrangement uses TRBV30 and TRBJ2-7; D gene uncertain. This CDR3 region has 13 residues. V lost 0 bases and J 2 bases, leaving 8 bases between the germline ends. CDR1 is GTSNPN and CDR2 is SVGIG in the germline V gene (reference sequence). The CDR3 sequence: CAWSVIVTYEQYF. The CDR3 nucleotides read TGTGCCTGGAGTGTCATCGTCACCTACGAGCAGTACTTC.

This chain connects TRBV12-3 or TRBV12-4 to TRBJ1-2; D is unresolved. Between the trimmed V and J ends, which lost 5 bases and 3 bases, there was a span of 10 bases. CDR3 length: 13 residues. CDR3 sequence: CASSSRVYYGYTF. The CDR3 DNA reads as TGTGCCAGCAGTAGCCGGGTCTACTATGGCTACACCTTC.

This chain connects TRBV5-1 to TRBJ1-1; 9 bases are a match to TRBD1. The CDR3 covers 15 residues. CDR1 and CDR2 from the germline V gene are SGHRS and YFSETQ. Trimming took 3 bases from V and 3 from J; bases not matched to a gene: 6. CDR3 amino acids: CASSSGTGWDTEAFF. For the CDR3, the DNA is TGCGCCAGCAGCTCCGGGACAGGGTGGGACACTGAAGCTTTCTTT.

This chain joins TRBV18 and TRBJ2-7; 10 bases map to TRBD1. In germline, CDR1 is KGHSH, CDR2 LQKENI. V lost 3 bases and J lost 2; bases outside the gene matches: 4. The CDR3 covers 15 residues. The chain's CDR3 is CASSPGQGITYEQYF. The DNA of the CDR3 is TGTGCCAGCTCACCGGGACAGGGGATCACCTACGAGCAGTACTTC.